This T cell receptor (beta chain) comes out of a study of CD8+CD57+ T cells in acquired aplastic anemia. In its sample, this clonotype was seen many times. The CDR3 has 16 residues. CDR1 and CDR2 (germline): LNHDA, SQIVND (reference sequence). The junction had 11 bases not matched to a gene; V was cut back by 7 bases and J by 0 bases. Genomic DNA served as template for TCR beta VDJ and CDR3 profiling. TCRdb used MiXCR to reprocess the reads, holding one entry per CDR3 protein. The top ten clones hold 7.8% of a sample with roughly 240,000 distinct CDR3 sequences, roughly half of them seen once. Patients sequenced had flow cytometry evidence of CD8+CD57+ cell expansion.

The rearrangement uses TRBV19 and TRBJ1-2; TRBD1 matches at 7 bases. The source material was sorted CD4+, CD8+, or CD8+CD57+ T cells (not recorded which) from PBMCs. This receptor was obtained from a human donor with aplastic anemia. CDR3 coding DNA: TGTGCCAGTACCAAAATATGGACAGGCACTAACTATGGCTACACCTTC. Protein product: CASTKIWTGTNYGYTF.